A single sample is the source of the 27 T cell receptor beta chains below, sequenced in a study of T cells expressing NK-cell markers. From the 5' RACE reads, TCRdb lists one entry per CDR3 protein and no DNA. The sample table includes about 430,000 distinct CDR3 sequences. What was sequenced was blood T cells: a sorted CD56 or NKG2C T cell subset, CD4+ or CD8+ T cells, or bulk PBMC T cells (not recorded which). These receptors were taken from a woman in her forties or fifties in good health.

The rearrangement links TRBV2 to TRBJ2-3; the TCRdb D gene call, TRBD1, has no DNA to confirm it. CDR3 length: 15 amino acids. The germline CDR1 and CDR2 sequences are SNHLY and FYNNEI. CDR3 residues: CASSDQQGFTDTQYF.

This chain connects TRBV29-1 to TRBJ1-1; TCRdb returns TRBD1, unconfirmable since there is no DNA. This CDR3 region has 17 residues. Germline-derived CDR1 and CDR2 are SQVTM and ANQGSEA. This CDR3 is CSVEEYETGGRNTEAFF.

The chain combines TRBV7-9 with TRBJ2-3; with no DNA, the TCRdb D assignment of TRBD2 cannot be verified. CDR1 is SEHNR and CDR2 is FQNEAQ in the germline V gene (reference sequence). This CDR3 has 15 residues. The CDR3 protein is CASSWGLAGADTQYF.

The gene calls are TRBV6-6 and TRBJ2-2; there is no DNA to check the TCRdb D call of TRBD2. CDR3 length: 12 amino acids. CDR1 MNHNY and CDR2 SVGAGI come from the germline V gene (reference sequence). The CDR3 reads CASTRGARELFF.

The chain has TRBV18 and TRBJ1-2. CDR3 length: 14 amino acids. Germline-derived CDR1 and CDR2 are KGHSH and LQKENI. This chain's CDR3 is CASSPGYTVYGYTF.

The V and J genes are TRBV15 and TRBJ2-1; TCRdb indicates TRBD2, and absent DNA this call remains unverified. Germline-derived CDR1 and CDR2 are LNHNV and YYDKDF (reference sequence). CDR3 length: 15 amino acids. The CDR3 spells CATGRREGSYNEQFF.

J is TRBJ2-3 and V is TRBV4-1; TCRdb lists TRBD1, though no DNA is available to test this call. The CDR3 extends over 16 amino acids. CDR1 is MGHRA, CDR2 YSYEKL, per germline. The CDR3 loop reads CASSQTSQGRSDTQYF.

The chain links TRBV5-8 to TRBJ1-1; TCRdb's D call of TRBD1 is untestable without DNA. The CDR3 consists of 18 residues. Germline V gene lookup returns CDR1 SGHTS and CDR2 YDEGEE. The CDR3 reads CASSSGGWGAPRNTEAFF.

The chain's CDR3 is CASSPGLSGNTGELFF. The V call is TRBV28, the J call TRBJ2-2; TCRdb reports TRBD2, a call that lacks DNA to check it against. The CDR3 totals 16 residues. CDR1 is MDHEN, CDR2 SYDVKM, per germline.

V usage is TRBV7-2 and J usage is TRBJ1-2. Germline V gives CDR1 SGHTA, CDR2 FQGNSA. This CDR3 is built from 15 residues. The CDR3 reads CASSLMGNLKSGYTF.

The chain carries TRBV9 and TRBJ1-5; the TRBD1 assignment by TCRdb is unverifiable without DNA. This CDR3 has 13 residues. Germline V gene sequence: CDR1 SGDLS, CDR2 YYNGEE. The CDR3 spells CASSLGGSDPQHF. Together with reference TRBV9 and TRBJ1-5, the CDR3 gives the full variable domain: DSGVTQTPKHLITATGQRVTLRCSPRSGDLSVYWYQQSLDQGLQFLIQYYNGEERAKGNILERFSAQQFPDLHSELNLSSLELGDSALYFCASSLGGSDPQHFGDGTRLSIL.

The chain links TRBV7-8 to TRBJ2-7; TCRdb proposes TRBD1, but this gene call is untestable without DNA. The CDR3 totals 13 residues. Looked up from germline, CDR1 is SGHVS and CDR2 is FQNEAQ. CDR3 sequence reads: CASSSGQVSEQYF. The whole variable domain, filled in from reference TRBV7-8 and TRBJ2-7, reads GAGVSQSPRYKVAKRGQDVALRCDPISGHVSLFWYQQALGQGPEFLTYFQNEAQLDKSGLPSDRFFAERPEGSVSTLKIQRTQQEDSAVYLCASSSGQVSEQYFGPGTRLTVT.

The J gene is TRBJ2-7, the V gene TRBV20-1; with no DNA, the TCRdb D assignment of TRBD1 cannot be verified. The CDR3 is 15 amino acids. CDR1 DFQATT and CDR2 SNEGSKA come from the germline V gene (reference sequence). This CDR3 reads CSARWRTGPLYEQYF.

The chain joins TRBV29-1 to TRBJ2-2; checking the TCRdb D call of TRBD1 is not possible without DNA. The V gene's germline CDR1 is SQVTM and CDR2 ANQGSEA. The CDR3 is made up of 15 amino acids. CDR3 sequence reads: CSVGRTGGNTGELFF.

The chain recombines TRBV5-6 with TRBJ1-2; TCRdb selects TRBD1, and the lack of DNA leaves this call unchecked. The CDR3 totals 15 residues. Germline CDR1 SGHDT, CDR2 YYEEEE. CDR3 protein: CASSLDPRGPRGYTF.

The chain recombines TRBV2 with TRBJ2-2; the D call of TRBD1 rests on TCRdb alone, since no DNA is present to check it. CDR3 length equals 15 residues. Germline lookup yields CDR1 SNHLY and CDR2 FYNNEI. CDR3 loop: CASSAVRSGSGELFF.

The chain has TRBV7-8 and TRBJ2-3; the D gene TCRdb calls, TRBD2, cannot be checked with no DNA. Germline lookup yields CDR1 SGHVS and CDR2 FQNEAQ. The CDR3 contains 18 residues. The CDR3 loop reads CASSLVRASGSASDTQYF.

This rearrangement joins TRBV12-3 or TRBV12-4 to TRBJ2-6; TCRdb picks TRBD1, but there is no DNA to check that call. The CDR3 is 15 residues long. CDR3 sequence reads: CASAPSFAGANVLTF.

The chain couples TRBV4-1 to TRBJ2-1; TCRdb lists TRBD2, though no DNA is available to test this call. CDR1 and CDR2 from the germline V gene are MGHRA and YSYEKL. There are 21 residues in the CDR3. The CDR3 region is CASRWTSQPHKNTAAHNEQFF.

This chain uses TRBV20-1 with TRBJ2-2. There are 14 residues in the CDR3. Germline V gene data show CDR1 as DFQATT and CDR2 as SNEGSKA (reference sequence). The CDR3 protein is CSAKPKLVGGELFF.

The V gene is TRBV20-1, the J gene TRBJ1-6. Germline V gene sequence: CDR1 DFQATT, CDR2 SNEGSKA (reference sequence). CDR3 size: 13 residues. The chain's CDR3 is CSATRGDNSPLHF.

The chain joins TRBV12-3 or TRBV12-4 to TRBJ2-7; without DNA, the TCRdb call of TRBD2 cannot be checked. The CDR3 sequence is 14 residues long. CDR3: CASRPERDGYEQYF.

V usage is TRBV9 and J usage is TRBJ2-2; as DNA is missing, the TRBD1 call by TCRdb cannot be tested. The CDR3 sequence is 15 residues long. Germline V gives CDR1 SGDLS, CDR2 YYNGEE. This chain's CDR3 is CASSARGQNVPELFF.

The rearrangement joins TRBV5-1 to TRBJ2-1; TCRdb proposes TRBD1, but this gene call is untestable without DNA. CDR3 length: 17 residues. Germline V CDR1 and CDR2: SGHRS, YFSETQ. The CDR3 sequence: CASSLSGPAGPYNEQFF.

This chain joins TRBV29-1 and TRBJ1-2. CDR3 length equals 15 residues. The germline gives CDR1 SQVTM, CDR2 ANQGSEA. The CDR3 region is CSVEDESAGGYGYTF.

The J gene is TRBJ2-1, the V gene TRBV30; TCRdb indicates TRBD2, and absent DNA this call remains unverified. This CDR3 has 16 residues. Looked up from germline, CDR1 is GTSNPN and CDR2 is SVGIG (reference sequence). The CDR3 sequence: CAWSASRTSNYNEQFF.

The CDR3: CASTRPADRNYGYTF. This rearrangement joins TRBV5-6 to TRBJ1-2; the D call of TRBD1 rests on TCRdb alone, since no DNA is present to check it. CDR1 is SGHDT and CDR2 is YYEEEE in the germline V gene. The CDR3 has 15 residues.